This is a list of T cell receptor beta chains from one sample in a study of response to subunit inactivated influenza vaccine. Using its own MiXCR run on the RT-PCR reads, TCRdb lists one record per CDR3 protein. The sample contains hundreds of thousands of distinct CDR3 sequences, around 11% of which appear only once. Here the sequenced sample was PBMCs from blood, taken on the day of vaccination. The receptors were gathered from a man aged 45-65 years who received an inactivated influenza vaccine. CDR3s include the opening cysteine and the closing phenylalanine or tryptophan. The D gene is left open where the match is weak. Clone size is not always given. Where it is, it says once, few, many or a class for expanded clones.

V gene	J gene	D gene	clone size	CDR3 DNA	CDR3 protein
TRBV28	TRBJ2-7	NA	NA	TGTGCCAGCACAGGGGCGCTCCCCTACGAGCAGTACTTC	CASTGALPYEQYF
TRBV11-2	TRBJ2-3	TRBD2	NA	TGTGCCAGCAGCTTAAATGTGGCTAGCGGGGATAAGCTAAGCACAGATACGCAGTATTTT	CASSLNVASGDKLSTDTQYF
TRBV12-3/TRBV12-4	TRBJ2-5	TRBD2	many	TGTGCCAGCAGTGCCTCTAGTGAGACCGCGGGGGGAGAGACCCAGTACTTC	CASSASSETAGGETQYF
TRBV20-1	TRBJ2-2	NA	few	TGCAGTGCTAGAGTTGGCCCTACGAACACCGGGGAGCTGTTTTTT	CSARVGPTNTGELFF
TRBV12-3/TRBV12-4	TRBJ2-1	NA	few	TGTGCCAGCACGGAGGACAGCCCCAATGAGCAGTTCTTC	CASTEDSPNEQFF
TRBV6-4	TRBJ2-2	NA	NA	TGTGCCAGCAGTGAAACAGGGATCTCCGGGGAGCTGTATTTT	CASSETGISGELYF
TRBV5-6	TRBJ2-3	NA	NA	TGTGCCAGCAGCTTCCAACTACGGTTTTCTAGCACAGATACGCAGTATTTT	CASSFQLRFSSTDTQYF
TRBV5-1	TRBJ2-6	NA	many	TGCGCCAGCAGCTTCCAATCCAGCTCTGGGGCCAACGTCCTGACTTTC	CASSFQSSSGANVLTF
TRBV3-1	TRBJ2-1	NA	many	TGTGCCAGCAGCCAAGATAGGTTGGGGAGCTCCTACAATGAGCAGTTCTTC	CASSQDRLGSSYNEQFF
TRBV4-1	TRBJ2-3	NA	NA	TGCGCCAGCAGCCAAGATGTACTCACAGATACGCAGTATTTT	CASSQDVLTDTQYF
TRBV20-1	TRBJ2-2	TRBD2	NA	TGCAGTGCTAGACTAGCGGGAGGAAGCACCGGGGAGCTGTTTTTT	CSARLAGGSTGELFF
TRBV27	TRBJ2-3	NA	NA	TGTGCCAGCTGTCCACAATGGGGGACTACGCAGTATTTT	CASCPQWGTTQYF
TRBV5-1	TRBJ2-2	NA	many	TGCGCCAGCAGCTTGGACCCGAACACCGGGGAGCTGTTTTTT	CASSLDPNTGELFF
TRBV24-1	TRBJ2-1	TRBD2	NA	TGTGCCACCAGTGACCCGAGCGGGACCTCCTACAATGAGCAGTTCTTC	CATSDPSGTSYNEQFF
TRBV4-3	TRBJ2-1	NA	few	TGCGCCAGCAGCCAAGAGTTGCGCAATGAGCAGTTCTTC	CASSQELRNEQFF
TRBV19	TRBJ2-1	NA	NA	TGTGCCAGTAGTATCTCCGGGAACAATGAGCAGTTCTTC	CASSISGNNEQFF
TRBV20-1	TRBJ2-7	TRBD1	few	TGCAGTGCTAGAGCGACAGGGATCGAGCAGTACTTC	CSARATGIEQYF
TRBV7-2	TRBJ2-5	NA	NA	TGTGCCAGCAGTCATTATAGGGAGACCCAGTACTTC	CASSHYRETQYF
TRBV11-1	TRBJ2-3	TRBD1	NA	TGTGCCAGCAGTCCTAGGGATTTACAGGGGCCCTCGTGGACAGATACGCAGTATTTT	CASSPRDLQGPSWTDTQYF
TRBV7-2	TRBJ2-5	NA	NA	TGTGCCAGCAGCCGAGGGGGGGCTCATTTAGAGACCCAGTACTTC	CASSRGGAHLETQYF
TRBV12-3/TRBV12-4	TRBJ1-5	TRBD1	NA	TGTGCCAGCAGTTTAGCGGAGACAGGGCCCTGGCCCCAGCATTTT	CASSLAETGPWPQHF
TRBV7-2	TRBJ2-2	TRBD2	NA	TGTGCCAGCAGCCCCCTCCTAGCGGTGAACACCGGGGAGCTGTTTTTT	CASSPLLAVNTGELFF
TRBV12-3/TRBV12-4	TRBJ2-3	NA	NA	TGTGCTACAAGGGGGACTACCTCAGATACGCAGTATTTT	CATRGTTSDTQYF
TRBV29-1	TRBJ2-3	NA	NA	TGCAGCGTTGAAGATGGCTACATACACACAGATACGCAGTATTTT	CSVEDGYIHTDTQYF
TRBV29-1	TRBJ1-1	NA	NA	TGCAGCGTTGGAGACCCTACGGGCACTGAAGCTTTCTTT	CSVGDPTGTEAFF
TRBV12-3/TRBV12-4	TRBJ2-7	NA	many	TGTGCCAGCAGTTTGGGTACCCAGGGGACGGACGAGCAGTACTTC	CASSLGTQGTDEQYF
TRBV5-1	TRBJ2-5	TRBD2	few	TGCGCCAGCAGCTTGACCGGGACTAGCGGGAGTGGGCAAGAGACCCAGTACTTC	CASSLTGTSGSGQETQYF
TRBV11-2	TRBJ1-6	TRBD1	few	TGTGCCAGCAGCTTAGTCGGGACAGGGGGTAATTCACCCCTCCACTTT	CASSLVGTGGNSPLHF
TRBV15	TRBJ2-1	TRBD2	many	TGTGCCACCAGCAGGGGACTAGCGGGCGACGATGAGCAGTTCTTC	CATSRGLAGDDEQFF
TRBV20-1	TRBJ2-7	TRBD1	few	TGCAGTGCTTTTTCGGACAGGGGGGCCGAAGAGCAGTACTTC	CSAFSDRGAEEQYF
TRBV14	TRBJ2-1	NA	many	TGTGCCAGCAGCCAGGGGGGCAAGCAGTTCTTC	CASSQGGKQFF
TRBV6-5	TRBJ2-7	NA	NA	TGTGCCAGCAGTTACGAGTCTAGCGATTCCTACGAGCAGTACTTC	CASSYESSDSYEQYF
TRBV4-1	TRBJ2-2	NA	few	TGCGCCAGCAGCCGACGCCGCCTGGGGGGCGGGGAGCTGTTTTTT	CASSRRRLGGGELFF
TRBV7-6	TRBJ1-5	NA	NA	TGTGCCAGCAGCTCAGGGTACAATCAGCCCCAGCATTTT	CASSSGYNQPQHF
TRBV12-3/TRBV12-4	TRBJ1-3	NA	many	TGTGCCAGCAGTCCGATAGGGAGTAGGGTCTTTGGAAACACCATATATTTT	CASSPIGSRVFGNTIYF
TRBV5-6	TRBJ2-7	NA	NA	TGTGCCAGCAGCTTGGACCAGGGAGCCTACGAGCAGTACTTC	CASSLDQGAYEQYF
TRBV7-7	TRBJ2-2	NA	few	TGTGCTAGCAGCTTAGGCGAGGGGACCGGGGAGCTGTTTTTT	CASSLGEGTGELFF
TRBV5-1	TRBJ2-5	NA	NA	TGCGCCAGCAGCTTGGGGGGGAGTGGAGAGACCCAGTACTTC	CASSLGGSGETQYF
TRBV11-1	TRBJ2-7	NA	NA	TGTGCCAGCAGCATTGGCGGGGTTCGCGAGCAGTACTTC	CASSIGGVREQYF
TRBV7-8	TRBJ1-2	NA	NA	TGTGCCAGCAGCGCCTGGACGGATACACCCTTAGGCTATGGCTACACCTTC	CASSAWTDTPLGYGYTF
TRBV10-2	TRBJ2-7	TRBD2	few	TGCGCCAGCAGTGAGCCAAGCGGGAGGGCCTACGAGCAGTACTTC	CASSEPSGRAYEQYF
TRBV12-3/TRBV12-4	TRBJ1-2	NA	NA	TGTGCCAGCAGTTCTATCCTCCCCTTAAGGGCCCACTATGGCTACACCTTC	CASSSILPLRAHYGYTF
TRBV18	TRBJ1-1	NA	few	TGTGCCAGCTCACCACGTATAATCACTGAAGCTTTCTTT	CASSPRIITEAFF
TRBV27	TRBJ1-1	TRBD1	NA	TGTGCCAGTGCGCAGGGGGCTGGCACTGAAGCTTTCTTT	CASAQGAGTEAFF
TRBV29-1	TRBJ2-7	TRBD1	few	TGCAGCGTTGGTAACCCCGGGACAGTTAGGGTGTACGAGCAGTACTTC	CSVGNPGTVRVYEQYF
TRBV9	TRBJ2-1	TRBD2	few	TGTGCCAGCAGCTATAGCGGGGGCGGTTACAATGAGCAGTTCTTC	CASSYSGGGYNEQFF
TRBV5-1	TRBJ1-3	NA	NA	TGCGCCAGCAGGGCCGATGGAAACACCATATATTTT	CASRADGNTIYF
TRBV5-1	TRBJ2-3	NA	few	TGCGCCAGCAGCCCCTGGGGGGCTGACACAGATACGCAGTATTTT	CASSPWGADTDTQYF
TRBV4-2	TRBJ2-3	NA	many	TGTGCCAGCAGCCAAGAGTGGGCCGGCTATACTAGCACAGATACGCAGTATTTT	CASSQEWAGYTSTDTQYF
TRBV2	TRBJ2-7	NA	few	TGTGCCAGCAGTGAAGGGGCGGGGAGCTCCTACGAGCAGTACTTC	CASSEGAGSSYEQYF
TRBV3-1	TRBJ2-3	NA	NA	TGTGCCAGCAGCCGCCGGACCACAGATACGCAGTATTTT	CASSRRTTDTQYF
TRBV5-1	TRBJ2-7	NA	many	TGCGCCAGCAGCTTCGACAACTCCTACGAGCAGTACTTC	CASSFDNSYEQYF
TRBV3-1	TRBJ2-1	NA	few	TGTGCCAGCAGCCAAGAGGTCTCTTTCCCGAGGGAGCAGTTCTTC	CASSQEVSFPREQFF
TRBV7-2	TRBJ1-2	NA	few	TGTGCCAGCAGCACCCGTGTCGGGCACTATGGCTACACCTTC	CASSTRVGHYGYTF
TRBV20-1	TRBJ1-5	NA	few	TGCAGTGCCGTGGACCCCAGGGGAAATCAGCCCCAGCATTTT	CSAVDPRGNQPQHF
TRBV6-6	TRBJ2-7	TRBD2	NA	TGTGCCAGCAGCCCTAGCGGGAGAAACGAGCAGTACTTC	CASSPSGRNEQYF
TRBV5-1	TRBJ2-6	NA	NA	TGCGCCAGCACCCCCGGGAGCCCAGGGGCCAACGTCCTGACTTTC	CASTPGSPGANVLTF
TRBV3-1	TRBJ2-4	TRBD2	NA	TGTGCCAGCAGTCCAGCGGGGTCGAGGGGAAACATTCAGTACTTC	CASSPAGSRGNIQYF
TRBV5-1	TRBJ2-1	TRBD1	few	TGCGCCAGCAGCCCCGGGACAGGGGTAGACAATGAGCAGTTCTTC	CASSPGTGVDNEQFF